The clone carrying this T cell receptor (beta chain) was recorded only once. The data are from a study of cytotoxic CD8 clonotypes in ibrutinib-treated CLL. Measured with immunoSEQ multiplex PCR; TCRdb has only the in-frame clones, and not every one. The sample comprises 300,000 to 350,000 clones, about 80% of which are singletons, and 6.7% rests with the top ten. CDR1 SNHLY and CDR2 FYNNEI come from the germline V gene. CDR3 length: 13 amino acids. V shed 3 bases and J shed 3 bases, with 8 bases lying between them. This TCR derives from a human donor with chronic lymphocytic leukemia. The input for sequencing was PBMCs, taken before ibrutinib treatment. The chain links TRBV2 to TRBJ1-2, with unresolved D. CDR3 bases: TGTGCCAGCAGTGACAGGCTCTACTATGGCTACACCTTC. Encoded protein: CASSDRLYYGYTF. Full variable domain (missing parts from reference TRBV2 and TRBJ1-2): EPEVTQTPSHQVTQMGQEVILRCVPISNHLYFYWYRQILGQKVEFLVSFYNNEISEKSEIFDDQFSVERPDGSNFTLKIRSTKLEDSAMYFCASSDRLYYGYTFGSGTRLTVV.